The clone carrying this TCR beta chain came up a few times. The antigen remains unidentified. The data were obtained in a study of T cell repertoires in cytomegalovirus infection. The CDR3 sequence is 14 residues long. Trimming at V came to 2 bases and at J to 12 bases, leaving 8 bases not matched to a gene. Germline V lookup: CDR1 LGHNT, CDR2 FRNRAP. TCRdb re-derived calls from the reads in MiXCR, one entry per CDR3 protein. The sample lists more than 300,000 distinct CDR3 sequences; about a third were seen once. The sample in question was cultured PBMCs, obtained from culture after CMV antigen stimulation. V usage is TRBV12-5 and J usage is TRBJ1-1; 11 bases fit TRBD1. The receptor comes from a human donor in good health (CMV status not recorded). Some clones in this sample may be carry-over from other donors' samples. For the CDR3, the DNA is TGTGCTAGTGGTTTGATCGGGACAGGGGGTCGAACTTTCTTT. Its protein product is CASGLIGTGGRTFF.